The present TCR beta chain was sequenced within a study of T-cell reconstitution after alpha-beta-depleted transplantation in children. Unique molecular identifiers featured in how the TCRbeta library was prepared. TCRdb passed the PCR reads through MiXCR, listing each CDR3 protein once. The sample includes about 460,000 distinct CDR3 sequences, around 12% seen only once; the top ten take about 5%. The CDR3 has 11 residues. V shed 3 bases and J shed 11 bases, with 8 bases lying between them. The V gene's germline CDR1 is SGHTA and CDR2 FQGNSA. In this sample, this clonotype turned up a few times. This sequence joins TRBV7-2 and TRBJ2-1, with TRBD1 as a possible D gene (5 bases). The sequence was obtained from a human donor who donated a stem cell graft to a child with combined immunodeficiency. This specimen was PBMCs from the stem cell graft donor, taken from the stem cell graft. Here the CDR3 DNA reads TGTGCCAGCAGCTTCCAGGGAAAGCAGTTCTTC. It specifies CASSFQGKQFF.